The 23 T cell receptor beta chains given below trace back to one sample, sequenced in a study. From the 5' RACE reads, TCRdb called clonotypes with MiXCR, one entry per CDR3 protein. The sample carries 60,000 to 65,000 distinct CDR3 sequences, 22% recorded once. The specimen sequenced was memory CD4+ T cells sorted from a lymph node. Sample subset: memory CD4+ T cells, CD4+CD45RO+CD25-. These TCRs come from a female donor with breast cancer.

The sample holds many counts of this clonotype. The rearrangement uses TRBV20-1 and TRBJ2-7; TRBD1 aligns across 8 bases. CDR3 size: 14 residues. V dropped 2 bases and J dropped 3; count of bases not matched to a gene: 6. Germline V gene sequence: CDR1 DFQATT, CDR2 SNEGSKA (reference sequence). CDR3 DNA: TGCAGTGCTAGACCGACAGGGGTCCTCTACGAGCAGTACTTC. It specifies CSARPTGVLYEQYF.

J is TRBJ2-6 and V is TRBV7-3, with D possibly being TRBD1 or TRBD2 (6 bases each). The CDR3 spans 14 residues. Between the trimmed V and J ends, which lost 6 bases and 4 bases, there was a span of 10 bases. Germline V gene data show CDR1 as SGHTA and CDR2 as FQGTGA. CDR3 sequence (DNA): TGTGCCAGCAGAAAGGGGGGCGGGGCCAACGTCCTGACTTTC. Protein: CASRKGGGANVLTF.

Only one count was recorded for this clonotype. Because the CDR3's place on the DNA is in doubt, the DNA is left out and the CDR3 is given as listed by TCRdb. This chain uses TRBV5-1 with TRBJ1-4; the table calls TRBD1, which could not be checked here. In germline, CDR1 is SGHRS, CDR2 YFSETQ. The CDR3 has 21 residues if both end residues are counted. CDR3 sequence reads: CASSLGQRGTQYFGPGEKLFF.

This chain links TRBV30 with TRBJ2-5, with TRBD1 as a possible D gene (6 bases). Trimming stripped 3 bases from V and 3 bases from J, with 14 bases between. Germline V gene lookup returns CDR1 GTSNPN and CDR2 SVGIG (reference sequence). The length of the CDR3 is 14 residues. CDR3 residues: CAWSPGTQKETQYF. CDR3 nucleotide sequence: TGTGCCTGGAGCCCCGGGACACAAAAAGAGACCCAGTACTTC.

This clonotype was seen more than once but under ten times. This rearrangement joins TRBV6-1 to TRBJ1-6; no clear D. V was shortened by 5 bases and J by 7 bases, with 3 bases between the two germline ends. The CDR3 is made up of 11 amino acids. The germline CDR1 and CDR2 sequences are MNHNS and SASEGT. Here the CDR3 reads CASSSNSPLHF. The CDR3, as DNA: TGTGCCAGCAGTTCGAATTCACCCCTCCACTTT.

This chain joins TRBV7-9 and TRBJ2-7; maybe TRBD2 (6 bases). In germline, CDR1 is SEHNR, CDR2 FQNEAQ (reference sequence). This CDR3 has 16 amino acids. V was shortened by 5 bases and J by 1 base, with 18 bases between the two germline ends. This CDR3 reads CASSGAAGGGSYEQYF. The CDR3 DNA follows: TGTGCCAGCAGCGGGGCTGCTGGGGGAGGATCCTACGAGCAGTACTTC. Full variable domain (remainder filled in from reference TRBV7-9 and TRBJ2-7): DTGVSQNPRHKITKRGQNVTFRCDPISEHNRLYWYRQTLGQGPEFLTYFQNEAQLEKSRLLSDRFSAERPKGSFSTLEIQRTEQGDSAMYLCASSGAAGGGSYEQYFGPGTRLTVT.

The chain employs TRBV12-3 or TRBV12-4 and TRBJ1-5; 8 bases line up with TRBD1. Trimming cost V 6 bases and J 5 bases; bases outside gene matches: 9. This CDR3 contains 15 residues. CDR3: CASRSEQGGDQPQHF. For the CDR3, the DNA is TGTGCCAGCAGATCCGAACAGGGGGGTGATCAGCCCCAGCATTTT.

This clonotype was picked up a small number of times. The rearrangement uses TRBV12-3 or TRBV12-4 and TRBJ1-5, with 8 bases matching TRBD1. This CDR3 has 16 amino acids. Losses at the gene ends were 5 bases for V and 9 bases for J; bases not matched to a gene: 15. The CDR3 is CASSPGQEATYRPQHF. CDR3 DNA: TGTGCCAGCAGTCCGGGACAGGAAGCCACCTATCGGCCCCAGCATTTT.

This clonotype was seen a handful of times. The chain recombines TRBV5-1 with TRBJ2-3, with D possibly TRBD1 on 7 matching bases. Germline V gene lookup returns CDR1 SGHRS and CDR2 YFSETQ. The CDR3 runs to 17 residues. V was clipped by 4 bases and J by 4 bases, with 22 bases between them. In nucleotides, the CDR3 is TGCGCCAGCAGCCCTATGACCTCGACAGGGAGGTCAGATACGCAGTATTTT. Amino acid sequence: CASSPMTSTGRSDTQYF.

The chain joins TRBV6-1 to TRBJ2-6; D perhaps matches TRBD1 (6 bases). Germline-derived CDR1 and CDR2 are MNHNS and SASEGT. Trimming took off 1 base at V and 0 bases at J, with 10 bases between the two ends. The CDR3 runs to 17 residues. As DNA, the CDR3 is TGTGCCAGCAGTGAAGGATTAGGGGGCTCTGGGGCCAACGTCCTGACTTTC. Translation: CASSEGLGGSGANVLTF.

A few counts support this clonotype. DNA for the CDR3: TGTGCCAGCAGTTATAGCCTGTACGGCCGCTCTGGAAACACCATATATTTT. Protein sequence: CASSYSLYGRSGNTIYF. The V and J genes are TRBV6-5 and TRBJ1-3; D not resolved. The length of the CDR3 is 17 residues. CDR1 is MNHEY, CDR2 SVGAGI, per germline. Between the trimmed V and J ends, which lost 3 bases and 0 bases, there was a span of 15 bases.

The rearrangement joins TRBV5-1 to TRBJ2-1, with 8 bases identical to TRBD2. This CDR3 contains 15 residues. Per germline, CDR1 SGHRS and CDR2 YFSETQ. Trimming removed 4 bases from V and 11 bases from J; junction bases left unmatched: 14. Written as DNA, the CDR3 is TGCGCCAGCAGCGTCCGGGGGGCACTAGCGGATAAGCAGTTCTTC. Translation: CASSVRGALADKQFF.

The rearrangement joins TRBV6-4 to TRBJ2-1; weak D call: TRBD2 (6 bases). CDR1 MRHNA and CDR2 SNTAGT come from the germline V gene. V was cut by 3 bases and J by 6 bases, with 9 bases left in between. This CDR3 is built from 13 residues. The CDR3 DNA is TGTGCCAGCAGTGAGGAGGGTAGCAATGAGCAGTTCTTC. Its protein product is CASSEEGSNEQFF.

CDR3 nucleotides: TGCAGTGCTAGTAACCGAAGGAGGTCCTACAATGAGCAGTTCTTC. Amino acids: CSASNRRRSYNEQFF. This chain uses TRBV20-1 with TRBJ2-1; the D gene is possibly TRBD2 (5 bases). The CDR3 length is 15 residues. V was pared by 3 bases and J by 1 base, with 13 bases between. CDR1 and CDR2 (germline): DFQATT, SNEGSKA (reference sequence).

This sequence joins TRBV5-1 and TRBJ2-1, with D tentatively TRBD1 (6 bases). The CDR3 is 14 amino acids. V was clipped by 0 bases and J by 3 bases, with 7 bases between them. Looked up from germline, CDR1 is SGHRS and CDR2 is YFSETQ. The CDR3 protein is CASSLEGVYNEQFF. CDR3 sequence (DNA): TGCGCCAGCAGCTTGGAGGGGGTCTACAATGAGCAGTTCTTC.

This clonotype was recorded at least ten times. V usage is TRBV7-2 and J usage is TRBJ1-1; TRBD1 is a possible D gene (5 bases). This CDR3 has 14 amino acids. CDR1 is SGHTA and CDR2 is FQGNSA in the germline V gene. Trimming stripped 2 bases from V and 3 bases from J, with 10 bases between. The CDR3 region has the DNA TGTGCCAGCAGCTTATCTTGGGGGGACACTGAAGCTTTCTTT. Its translation: CASSLSWGDTEAFF.

Relative to its sample, this clonotype is medium-sized. The chain couples TRBV6-5 to TRBJ2-1; D might be TRBD2 (5 bases). V was cut by 2 bases and J by 4 bases, with 15 bases left in between. CDR1 is MNHEY, CDR2 SVGAGI, per germline. The CDR3 has 16 residues. CDR3 loop: CASSYTTRLFYNEQFF. The CDR3 DNA reads as TGTGCCAGCAGTTACACCACTAGGCTATTTTACAATGAGCAGTTCTTC.

Here the CDR3 reads CASKRASSSDTQYF. CDR3 bases: TGTGCCAGCAAACGAGCCTCTAGCTCAGATACGCAGTATTTT. This sequence joins TRBV28 and TRBJ2-3, with a tentative D call TRBD2 (5 bases). Germline V gives CDR1 MDHEN, CDR2 SYDVKM. This CDR3 comprises 14 residues. The ends were cut back, 7 bases at V and 4 bases at J, with 15 bases in the middle.

The chain uses TRBV6-2 or TRBV6-3 and TRBJ1-5, with D perhaps TRBD1 (6 bases). Germline CDR1 MNHEY, CDR2 SVGEGT. The germline V and J ends were trimmed by 2 bases and 2 bases, with 13 bases remaining between them. The CDR3 is made up of 16 amino acids. This CDR3 is CASSYTGGLGNQPQHF. CDR3 DNA sequence: TGTGCCAGCAGTTACACGGGGGGCTTAGGCAATCAGCCCCAGCATTTT.

This CDR3 reads CASSSDRLGQQYF. CDR3 coding DNA: TGCGCCAGCAGCTCGGACCGACTTGGGCAGCAGTACTTC. V and J are TRBV5-1 and TRBJ2-7, with unresolved D. V gave up 3 bases and J gave up 8 bases, with 15 bases separating them. The CDR3 length is 13 residues. Germline V lookup: CDR1 SGHRS, CDR2 YFSETQ.

Notes on this clonotype: This sequence may be a read error, since a much larger clone differs from it by one base. This rearrangement joins TRBV12-3 or TRBV12-4 to TRBJ1-5, with D possibly being TRBD1 (6 bases). The CDR3 loop spans 16 amino acids. The CDR3 sequence: CANSLWGAYSNQPQHF. In DNA form, the CDR3 reads TGTGCCAACAGTTTGTGGGGGGCTTATAGCAATCAGCCCCAGCATTTT.

The J gene is TRBJ2-4, the V gene TRBV7-2, with a tentative D call TRBD2 (6 bases). This CDR3 is built from 14 residues. V dropped 4 bases and J dropped 4 bases, with 11 bases sitting between them. Germline V gene sequence: CDR1 SGHTA, CDR2 FQGNSA. The CDR3 DNA reads TGTGCCAGCAGCTACCAACGGGGGAAAAACATTCAGTACTTC. Translated: CASSYQRGKNIQYF.

This clonotype came up a few times. The chain recombines TRBV2 with TRBJ1-2, with D unresolved. The CDR3 covers 14 residues. Germline CDR1 and CDR2: SNHLY and FYNNEI. The germline V and J ends were trimmed by 2 bases and 0 bases, with 7 bases remaining between them. For the CDR3, the DNA is TGTGCCAGCAGTGAAACACGAGCTAACTATGGCTACACCTTC. The encoded protein is CASSETRANYGYTF.